This T cell receptor beta chain was recovered during a study of cytomegalovirus exposure and HLA in healthy donors. In its sample, this clone was seen once. The antigen remains unidentified. The study's findings and limits: With further analysis later on, most CMV-associated TCR beta chains appeared HLA-restricted.

PCR amplification relied on 60 Vbeta primers (plus 13 Jbeta primers). Sequencing used immunoSEQ multiplex PCR; TCRdb keeps in-frame clones, though not all of them. This repertoire shows 130,000 or so clones, 78% found once; its top ten account for roughly 1.5%. The sequencing sample was made of PBMCs. This sequence originates from a woman under 30 in good health and CMV-seronegative.

The CDR3 region has the DNA TGTGCCAGCAGCGGAGCGGGGGGGGAGCAGTTCTTC. The encoded protein is CASSGAGGEQFF. The chain is built from TRBV7-9 and TRBJ2-1; 10 bases align to TRBD2. In germline, CDR1 is SEHNR, CDR2 FQNEAQ (reference sequence). Trimming cost V 5 bases and J 10 bases; bases outside gene matches: 2. The CDR3 sequence is 12 residues long.